The next 15 T cell receptor beta chains were all read from a single sample in a study of T cells in Graves' hyperthyroidism and ophthalmopathy. TCR beta CDR3 regions were amplified from RNA. A first-round RT-PCR of the TCR CDR3 used the HTBI primer set. TCRdb used MiXCR to reprocess the multiplex PCR reads, holding one entry per CDR3 protein. Of 560,000 or so distinct CDR3 sequences listed, around 46% are singletons. Sequencing used peripheral blood or thyroid tissue (not recorded which). The receptors stem from a woman under 30 with Graves' hyperthyroidism.

V usage is TRBV9 and J usage is TRBJ2-7; TRBD2 matches at 7 bases. The germline CDR1 and CDR2 sequences are SGDLS and YYNGEE. CDR3 length: 13 residues. The V gene end was trimmed by 0 bases and the J gene end by 6 bases; junction bases not matched to a gene: 3. For the CDR3, the DNA is TGTGCCAGCAGCGTAGTGTCGGGGGGCGAGCAGTACTTC. Protein: CASSVVSGGEQYF.

In this sample, this clonotype turned up a few times. The chain couples TRBV7-2 to TRBJ2-7; D is ambiguous. Germline loops: CDR1 SGHTA, CDR2 FQGNSA. The CDR3 runs to 14 residues. V was shortened by 2 bases and J by 5 bases, with 13 bases between the two germline ends. The CDR3: CASSLSFRSHEQYF. For the CDR3, the DNA is TGTGCCAGCAGCTTATCGTTCCGGAGCCACGAGCAGTACTTC.

The gene calls are TRBV24-1 and TRBJ2-2; weak D call: TRBD2 (6 bases). CDR1 is KGHDR, CDR2 SFDVKD, per germline. This CDR3 region has 15 residues. Trimming stripped 3 bases from V and 2 bases from J, with 9 bases between. This CDR3 reads CATSDPGENTGELFF. CDR3 nucleotides: TGTGCCACCAGTGATCCGGGGGAAAACACCGGGGAGCTGTTTTTT.

This clonotype was detected many times. The chain uses TRBV7-8 and TRBJ1-6; 8 bases are a match to TRBD1. CDR3 length: 15 amino acids. V shed 0 bases, J shed 9 bases, and the junction held 4 bases outside the gene matches. Germline assignment: CDR1 SGHVS and CDR2 FQNEAQ. CDR3 protein: CASSLAGTGRSPLHF. The DNA of the CDR3 is TGTGCCAGCAGCTTAGCTGGGACAGGCCGTTCACCCCTCCACTTT. Together with reference TRBV7-8 and TRBJ1-6, the CDR3 gives the full variable domain: GAGVSQSPRYKVAKRGQDVALRCDPISGHVSLFWYQQALGQGPEFLTYFQNEAQLDKSGLPSDRFFAERPEGSVSTLKIQRTQQEDSAVYLCASSLAGTGRSPLHFGNGTRLTVT.

The rearrangement links TRBV2 to TRBJ2-5, with 7 bases that match TRBD1. Looked up from germline, CDR1 is SNHLY and CDR2 is FYNNEI. The V and J ends lost 6 bases and 2 bases, in that order; junction bases with no gene match: 6. The CDR3 loop spans 14 amino acids. CDR3 amino acids: CASRKDREQETQYF. CDR3 DNA sequence: TGTGCCAGCAGGAAAGACAGGGAGCAAGAGACCCAGTACTTC.

J is TRBJ1-2 and V is TRBV20-1; no definite D call. Germline values: CDR1 DFQATT, CDR2 SNEGSKA (reference sequence). V was shortened by 5 bases and J by 8 bases, with 12 bases between the two germline ends. The CDR3 has 11 amino acids. CDR3 sequence (DNA): TGCAGTGCTTCCACAGTTCCAGGCTACACCTTC. Translated: CSASTVPGYTF.

The V call is TRBV7-9, the J call TRBJ2-5; unclear D gene. The CDR3 is 13 residues long. From germline, CDR1 is SEHNR and CDR2 FQNEAQ (reference sequence). V was trimmed by 6 bases and J by 7 bases, leaving 15 bases between them. The CDR3 loop is CASRSIGSGTQYF. CDR3 bases: TGTGCCAGCAGATCCATAGGCTCTGGGACCCAGTACTTC.

This clonotype has ten or more counts. This chain uses TRBV24-1 with TRBJ1-4; 7 nucleotides align to TRBD1. J lost 7 bases, V lost 12 bases, and 13 bases had no gene match. This CDR3 has 14 residues. Germline lookup yields CDR1 KGHDR and CDR2 SFDVKD. Here the CDR3 DNA reads TGTGCCCCACAAGACAGGGATGGGAGTGAAAAACTGTTTTTT. Protein: CAPQDRDGSEKLFF.

This clonotype was counted at least ten times. The chain uses TRBV9 and TRBJ2-5, with D tentatively TRBD2 (5 bases). This CDR3 comprises 14 residues. Trimming removed 4 bases from V and 4 bases from J, with 14 bases in between. Germline V CDR1 and CDR2: SGDLS, YYNGEE. The CDR3 here is CASSPGERVETQYF. In DNA form, the CDR3 reads TGTGCCAGCAGCCCCGGCGAGAGGGTAGAGACCCAGTACTTC.

A few counts support this clonotype. The V call is TRBV12-3 or TRBV12-4, the J call TRBJ1-5; perhaps TRBD1 as D (6 bases). The V and J ends lost 7 bases and 4 bases respectively, with 14 bases between them. CDR3 length: 14 residues. CDR3: CASTPGGHNQPQHF. CDR3 DNA sequence: TGTGCCAGCACCCCCGGGGGGCATAATCAGCCCCAGCATTTT.

The chain has TRBV7-8 and TRBJ1-1, with 10 bases aligning to TRBD1. The V segment lost 6 bases and the J segment 0 bases; nucleotides outside the gene matches: 10. Germline V gene data show CDR1 as SGHVS and CDR2 as FQNEAQ. The CDR3 runs 17 residues. CDR3 loop: CASRFRQGAGMNTEAFF. The CDR3 bases are TGTGCCAGCAGGTTTCGACAGGGGGCAGGGATGAACACTGAAGCTTTCTTT.

This chain uses TRBV6-5 with TRBJ1-5, with 9 bases aligning to TRBD1. The length of the CDR3 is 13 residues. In germline, CDR1 is MNHEY, CDR2 SVGAGI. Trimming took 2 bases from V and 8 from J; bases not matched to a gene: 1. This CDR3 reads CASSYRTGEPQHF. In DNA form, the CDR3 reads TGTGCCAGCAGTTACAGGACAGGGGAGCCCCAGCATTTT.

This clonotype occurred a few times. V gene TRBV24-1 combines with J gene TRBJ1-2; a possible D gene is TRBD1 (6 bases). V was trimmed by 2 bases and J by 0 bases, leaving 12 bases between them. The length of the CDR3 is 16 residues. CDR1 and CDR2 from the germline V gene are KGHDR and SFDVKD. The CDR3 DNA sequence: TGTGCCACCAGTGATTCGGCAGGGGAGGCTAACTATGGCTACACCTTC. This gives the protein CATSDSAGEANYGYTF.

The CDR3 spells CATRTGSSGANVLTF. As DNA, the CDR3 is TGTGCCACAAGGACAGGGAGCTCTGGGGCCAACGTCCTGACTTTC. The chain carries TRBV19 and TRBJ2-6; 8 bases map to TRBD1. The ends lost 10 bases at V and 0 bases at J; junction bases unmatched: 5. Germline CDR1 reads LNHDA; CDR2 reads SQIVND (reference sequence). The CDR3 consists of 15 residues.

This clonotype came up once. The chain carries TRBV29-1 and TRBJ1-1; D call uncertain. CDR3 length equals 13 residues. Germline CDR1 and CDR2: SQVTM and ANQGSEA. The V end was cut by 8 bases, the J end by 0 bases, with 13 bases between. The CDR3 loop is CSLVPTVNTEAFF. CDR3 sequence (DNA): TGCAGCTTGGTGCCTACAGTGAACACTGAAGCTTTCTTT.